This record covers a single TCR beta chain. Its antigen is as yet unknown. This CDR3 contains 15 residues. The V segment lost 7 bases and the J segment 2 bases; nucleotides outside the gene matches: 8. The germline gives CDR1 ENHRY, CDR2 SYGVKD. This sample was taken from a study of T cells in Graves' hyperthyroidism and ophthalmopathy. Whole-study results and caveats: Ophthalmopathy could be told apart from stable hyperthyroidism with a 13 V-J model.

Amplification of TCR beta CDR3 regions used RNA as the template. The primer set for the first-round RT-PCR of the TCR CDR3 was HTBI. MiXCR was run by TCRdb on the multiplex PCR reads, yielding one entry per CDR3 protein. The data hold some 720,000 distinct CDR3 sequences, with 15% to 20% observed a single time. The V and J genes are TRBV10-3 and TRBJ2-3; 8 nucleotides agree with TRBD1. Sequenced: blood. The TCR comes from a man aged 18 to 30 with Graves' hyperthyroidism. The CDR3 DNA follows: TGTGCCATCAATCCCGGGACAGGCTTCACAGATACGCAGTATTTT. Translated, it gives CAINPGTGFTDTQYF.